This record concerns one T cell receptor beta chain sequence. Trimming at V came to 4 bases and at J to 3 bases, leaving 8 bases not matched to a gene. From germline, CDR1 is SGHRS and CDR2 YFSETQ. This CDR3 has 16 amino acids. The data were obtained in a study of blood T cell repertoires in COVID-19. Study-wide context: Whether acute or convalescent, the COVID-19 samples came from the United States, Italy and Spain. Sources were T cells, B-cell-depleted T cells, or PBMCs; the material itself was cDNA or gDNA.

Original analysis: Reference gene primer amplification yielded estimated nucleated cell counts. TCRdb keeps only in-frame clones here, not all; method: immunoSEQ multiplex PCR. That table furnishes V, J and clone size, whereas the DNA furnished D and trimming. Counted here are fewer than 40,000 clones, 80% to 90% occurring once; the ten biggest clones make up around 15%. This sequence was found in a man aged 55 to 70 with active COVID-19. The chain recombines TRBV5-1 with TRBJ2-3, with 10 bases lining up with TRBD1. Input material: peripheral blood. The CDR3 reads CASSLARTGGTDTQYF. DNA of the CDR3: TGCGCCAGCAGCCTCGCTCGGACAGGGGGTACAGATACGCAGTATTTT.